A selection of T cell receptor beta chains follows, all from one sample in a study of T cell repertoires in cytomegalovirus infection. TCRdb analysed the reads with MiXCR anew, one entry per CDR3 protein. The table lists 900,000 to 950,000 distinct CDR3 sequences, approximately 32% of them singletons. Antigens of these TCRs are unknown. This specimen was cultured CD8+ T cells from PBMCs, taken from culture after CMV antigen stimulation. These TCRs come from a human donor in good health (CMV status not recorded). Some clones in this sample may be carry-over from other donors' samples. Each CDR3 is given with its conserved first and last residue.

CDR3 length | V gene | CDR3 protein
14 | TRBV4-1 | CASSRGGPDNEQFF
14 | TRBV10-3 | CAISESGSDQPQHF
15 | TRBV27 | CASSPTWGGTGELFF
14 | TRBV27 | CASSLTGRVTEAFF
20 | TRBV14 | CASSQGPSTGISLAKNIQYF
15 | TRBV7-9 | CASSPQTGITYEQYF
15 | TRBV6-5 | CASSYSRGARYEQYF
16 | TRBV7-6 | CASSSTGQGREGEQFF
14 | TRBV7-2 | CASSFGLGNQTQHF
13 | TRBV19 | CASSPDNLDDYTF
14 | TRBV4-2 | CASSLGTGEDEQFF
15 | TRBV6-1 | CASSEALRENQPQHF
14 | TRBV12-3/TRBV12-4 | CASSFNSVGTEAFF
15 | TRBV4-1 | CASSQDYTTSYEQYF
14 | TRBV15 | CATSKWTGTDTQYF
16 | TRBV6-8 | CASSYSGLAGINEQFF
14 | TRBV10-2 | CASSLDSLGTEAFF
14 | TRBV4-1 | CASSQRTRQTEAFF
15 | TRBV6-8 | CASSYGTGVNYGYTF
12 | TRBV7-2 | CASSFRRGGYTF
16 | TRBV11-3 | CASSSSSGFDSDTQYF
14 | TRBV7-6 | CASSRTGGGQPQHF
15 | TRBV7-6 | CATSLRDRAYNEQFF
16 | TRBV10-2 | CASSGQGVLSSYEQYF
15 | TRBV7-8 | CASSLDKGVTDTQYF
16 | TRBV6-5 | CASSTHQGPGDEKLFF
14 | TRBV7-9 | CASSLGLDSYGYTF
14 | TRBV27 | CASSSRGRVGPQYF
14 | TRBV28 | CASRARSGANVLTF
14 | TRBV6-1 | CASTKGFSNQPQHF
14 | TRBV12-3/TRBV12-4 | CASSFDRYNSPLHF
15 | TRBV7-9 | CASSLASGVREKLFF
18 | TRBV27 | CASSTVTGGPTSTDTQYF
17 | TRBV9 | CASSGRLADPNTGELFF
15 | TRBV6-2/TRBV6-3 | CASSYYPPRTEGYTF
15 | TRBV5-4 | CASSLGSGLTYEQYF
14 | TRBV6-1 | CASSEVRQNYGYTF
15 | TRBV6-5 | CASSPTTNSQETQYF
14 | TRBV6-1 | CASSVDRLADTQYF
14 | TRBV24-1 | CATRGAGRNTEAFF
12 | TRBV20-1 | CSARGQGNGYTF
16 | TRBV6-1 | CASSEDGGVTPDTQYF
13 | TRBV4-2 | CASSQDPVTEEFF
18 | TRBV5-1 | CASSLLTGGVGVGDTQYF
15 | TRBV19 | CASSRDRGSYNEQFF
16 | TRBV27 | CASSNIGQAPGYGYTF
13 | TRBV15 | CATSRDRESPLHF